This paragraph reports one T cell receptor beta chain. Its antigen is unknown. There are no base qualities to consult, and no much larger clone falls within one base. TCRbeta CDR3 regions were amplified from genomic DNA by means of the immunoSEQ Assay, a bias-controlled multiplex PCR. Per the authors' processing: The number of nucleated cells in each sample was estimated by amplification of reference gene primers within the assay. To quantify the absolute abundance of each unique TCRbeta CDR3 rearrangement, sequence reads were collapsed and filtered. For each sample, productive Simpson clonality was calculated as the square root of Simpson's diversity index across productive rearrangements. TCRdb took over this immuneACCESS table, retaining in-frame rearrangements with V and J assigned. Such tables are incomplete; in checked studies, under half of the missing clones stem from an unresolved V gene, and the remainder is unexplained. D and trimming come from the DNA, and the V and J calls and clone size come from that table. The sample table shows around 200,000 clones, and roughly 85% are seen once. The ten largest clones represent roughly a sixth of the sample.

The data were obtained in a study of blood T cell repertoires in COVID-19 (TCRdb year 2020). Describing the broader study: The collaborator samples originated in the United States, Italy and Spain and spanned the acute and convalescent phases of COVID-19. The prospective study material was composed of cDNA or gDNA derived from T cells, B-cell-depleted T cells, or PBMCs. Where available, HLA class I and class II types were obtained from metadata supplied by the sample provider rather than from assay-based typing. The repertoires were made available in a free public database intended to serve as a resource for research on the immune response to SARS-CoV-2. The sample metadata nearly always contained a de-identified subject ID, COVID-19 status, age in years and sex. The dataset comprised deeply sampled blood TCRbeta repertoires from subjects exposed to, actively infected with, or recovered from COVID-19. The samples were drawn from the first 160 participants of the ongoing ImmuneRACE study and from 950 to 1,500 subjects provided by 6 global collaborators.

The germline ends are 18 bases apart after V is trimmed by 7 bases and J by 5 bases. The CDR3, from cysteine to phenylalanine, totals 14 residues. Here the CDR3 DNA is all that survives: 42 bases in frame from base 1. According to the germline V gene, CDR1 reads ENHRY and CDR2 reads SYGVKD. Enrolling through a virtual design, the prospective study's participants ranged in age from roughly 18 to 90 years and lived across 20 to 25 United States geographic areas. Cohort assignment in the prospective study relied on participant-reported clinical history from a screening survey and a study questionnaire. For ImmuneRACE Cohort 3, a participant was defined as recovered based on two consecutive negative NP/OP PCR tests, clearance by a healthcare professional, or resolution of symptoms. Mobile phlebotomists in the prospective study collected whole blood, serum and a nasopharyngeal or oropharyngeal swab from every participant. Prospective study participants could optionally give additional blood draws and questionnaires over an approximately 2-month period. Before DNA extraction, blood samples from the prospective study were shipped at room temperature or frozen.

The paper as a whole reports these results and caveats: The quantity of clinical and demographic metadata differed by source and by participant and was supplied without curation.

Recombination joined TRBV10-3 with TRBJ2-7, with the D gene not clear enough to name. The clonotype was recovered from a man aged 40-50 years who had recovered from COVID-19. Sequenced sample: PBMCs or T cells enriched from blood (not recorded which). The nucleotides are TGTGCCATCACCAACGGTGCCCTGGTCCACGAGCAGTACTTC. This sequence encodes CAITNGALVHEQYF.